This TCR beta chain emerged from a study of T-cell memory formation after mild COVID-19. TCRdb re-analysed the 5' RACE reads in MiXCR, keeping a single row per CDR3 protein. The sample consists of over 300,000 distinct CDR3 sequences, 20% to 25% of them appearing once. A few counts support this clonotype. Trimming stripped 6 bases from V and 5 bases from J, with 14 bases between. Per germline, CDR1 MNHNY and CDR2 SVGAGI (reference sequence). The CDR3 runs to 14 residues. The chain couples TRBV6-6 to TRBJ1-5; no clear D. What was sequenced was PBMCs or a T cell subset sorted from them (not recorded which). The source is a man between 18 and 29 years old who had mild COVID-19 (a few samples of this study predate the infection). Cell type and time point are not known. The CDR3 coding sequence is TGTGCCAGCAGGGAATACGGAGTGGATCAGCCCCAGCATTTT. Protein product: CASREYGVDQPQHF.